The entry below gives a single TCR beta chain sequence along with its context. The sample is drawn from a study of blood T cell repertoires in COVID-19. The wider study: Samples came from the United States, Italy and Spain, spanning acute and convalescent COVID-19. PBMCs, B-cell-depleted T cells, or T cells provided the cDNA or gDNA that made up the material.

This CDR3 comprises 16 residues. CDR1 and CDR2 (germline): LGHNA, YSLEER. The V and J ends lost 2 bases and 2 bases respectively, with 13 bases between them. Original processing notes: It was from reference gene primer amplification that nucleated cell counts were estimated. TCRdb's copy holds only in-frame clones and misses some; the assay was immunoSEQ multiplex PCR. V and J calls and clone size are as listed in that table; D and trimming were resolved from the DNA. This sample has more than 40,000 clones; 80% to 90% occur once, and the top ten carry about 15%. Source material: peripheral blood. The V gene is TRBV4-3, the J gene TRBJ1-3; D remains unclear. This clonotype was obtained from a human donor in a cohort sampled during active COVID-19. The donor label of this sample is uncertain. The CDR3 loop is CASSQFVGSAGNTIYF. The CDR3 nucleotides read TGCGCCAGCAGCCAATTCGTTGGCTCAGCTGGAAACACCATATATTTT.